Listed below are T cell receptor beta chains from one sample, sequenced in a study of shared T cell receptors in the human thymus. Data came from immunoSEQ multiplex PCR; TCRdb stores just in-frame clones and leaves some out. The repertoire has about 400,000 clones, roughly 94% of them found once; the top ten carry roughly 0.02%. The sequenced sample consisted of thymocytes. These receptors were obtained from a human donor. Each CDR3 is given with its conserved first and last residue. A D gene is named only where the DNA matches it firmly. Where a row states a size, it is once, few, many or the class of an expanded clone; other rows omit it.

j_call	d_call	v_call	clone_size	cdr3_aa	cdr3_nt
TRBJ2-1	TRBD2	TRBV28	NA	CASSPYGGTSGRYNEQFF	TGTGCCAGCAGTCCATATGGTGGAACTAGCGGGCGTTACAATGAGCAGTTCTTC
TRBJ2-7	TRBD2	TRBV27	NA	CATSGSAGGLRGYEQYF	TGTGCCACCTCCGGGTCAGCGGGAGGGTTGAGAGGTTACGAGCAGTACTTC
TRBJ2-1	NA	TRBV18	once	CASSQTLNEQFF	TGTGCCAGCTCACAGACTTTGAATGAGCAGTTCTTC
TRBJ2-1	TRBD2	TRBV29-1	NA	CSVDNPQLAGGPGEQFF	TGCAGCGTTGACAACCCCCAACTAGCGGGAGGGCCAGGCGAGCAGTTCTTC
TRBJ2-1	NA	TRBV11-2	once	CASSPPGDRESFDEQFF	TGTGCCAGCAGCCCTCCGGGGGACAGAGAGTCCTTCGATGAGCAGTTCTTC
TRBJ2-7	TRBD2	TRBV27	NA	CASSFRGLAGVRWEQYF	TGTGCCAGCAGTTTCCGAGGATTAGCGGGAGTAAGATGGGAGCAGTACTTC
TRBJ1-5	TRBD1	TRBV4-1	NA	CASSQRQGADQPQHF	TGCGCCAGCAGCCAAAGACAGGGGGCGGATCAGCCCCAGCATTTT
TRBJ1-1	NA	TRBV5-1	few	CASSLVPLITEAFF	TGCGCCAGCAGCTTGGTACCGCTTATCACTGAAGCTTTCTTT
TRBJ2-5	NA	TRBV30	NA	CAWQVPKGETQYF	TGTGCCTGGCAGGTGCCAAAGGGAGAGACCCAGTACTTC
TRBJ1-1	TRBD1	TRBV15	NA	CATSTTGRTEAFF	TGTGCCACCAGCACGACAGGGCGGACTGAAGCTTTCTTT
TRBJ2-1	NA	TRBV28	NA	CASSSYSTYNEQFF	TGTGCCAGCAGTTCCTACAGTACCTACAATGAGCAGTTCTTC
TRBJ2-7	NA	TRBV19	NA	CASSEAGTYEQYF	TGTGCCAGTAGTGAGGCAGGGACCTACGAGCAGTACTTC
TRBJ1-1	NA	TRBV10-1	NA	CASSESLRGRMNTEAFF	TGCGCCAGCAGTGAGTCCCTTAGAGGGAGGATGAACACTGAAGCTTTCTTT
TRBJ2-3	TRBD2	TRBV6-1	NA	CASSEGGGWPNTDTQYF	TGTGCCAGCAGTGAAGGGGGAGGGTGGCCTAACACAGATACGCAGTATTTT
TRBJ2-1	NA	TRBV27	NA	CASSPRELGGRGNEQFF	TGTGCCAGCAGCCCCCGGGAGCTTGGGGGGAGGGGGAATGAGCAGTTCTTC
TRBJ1-2	TRBD1	TRBV9	NA	CASSVASGTGNYGYTF	TGTGCCAGCAGCGTAGCGTCCGGGACAGGGAACTATGGCTACACCTTC
TRBJ2-7	TRBD1	TRBV11-2	NA	CASSPYDRGVEQYF	TGTGCCAGCAGCCCGTACGACAGGGGTGTCGAGCAGTACTTC
TRBJ2-7	TRBD2	TRBV6-6	NA	CASSYQGGPGEQYF	TGTGCCAGCAGTTATCAGGGAGGGCCCGGAGAGCAGTACTTC
TRBJ1-4	NA	TRBV6-4	NA	CASSETVGNEKLFF	TGTGCCAGCAGCGAGACAGTAGGAAATGAAAAACTGTTTTTT
TRBJ1-2	NA	TRBV23-1	NA	CASSQGVQSGGYTF	TGCGCCAGCAGTCAAGGAGTACAGTCGGGCGGCTACACCTTC
TRBJ1-5	NA	TRBV28	NA	CASSFLSAGNQPQHF	TGTGCCAGCAGTTTTCTATCGGCTGGCAATCAGCCCCAGCATTTT
TRBJ1-5	NA	TRBV19	NA	CASSPPDSKPQHF	TGTGCCAGTAGCCCCCCGGACAGCAAGCCCCAGCATTTT
TRBJ1-5	NA	TRBV19	NA	CASSIRGRSNQPQHF	TGTGCCAGTAGTATCCGGGGGCGTAGCAATCAGCCCCAGCATTTT
TRBJ2-2	NA	TRBV28	NA	CASSLWGWGGELFF	TGTGCCAGCAGTTTATGGGGGTGGGGCGGGGAGCTGTTTTTT
TRBJ2-4	TRBD2	TRBV7-9	NA	CASSHGTSGSLNIQYF	TGTGCCAGCAGCCACGGGACTAGCGGGAGTTTGAACATTCAGTACTTC
TRBJ2-5	NA	TRBV7-2	NA	CASSPCRVTQYF	TGTGCCAGCAGCCCCTGTCGAGTGACCCAGTACTTC
TRBJ2-1	TRBD2	TRBV30	once	CAWSGTELGTSGAGYNEQFF	TGTGCCTGGAGTGGGACCGAATTGGGGACTAGCGGGGCTGGCTACAATGAGCAGTTCTTC
TRBJ2-7	TRBD2	TRBV9	NA	CASSYRTSGSYEQYF	TGTGCCAGCAGCTATCGGACTAGCGGTTCCTACGAGCAGTACTTC
TRBJ1-2	NA	TRBV23-1	NA	CASSQYSGGDYGYTF	TGCGCCAGCAGTCAATATTCGGGGGGGGACTATGGCTACACCTTC
TRBJ1-1	NA	TRBV5-1	once	CASSLEGEDTEAFF	TGCGCCAGCAGCTTGGAGGGGGAAGACACTGAAGCTTTCTTT
TRBJ2-1	TRBD2	TRBV30	NA	CAGLTSGRLNEQFF	TGTGCCGGTTTAACTAGCGGGAGATTAAATGAGCAGTTCTTC
TRBJ1-1	NA	TRBV14	NA	CASSQEDAVTEAFF	TGTGCCAGCAGCCAAGAGGACGCCGTTACTGAAGCTTTCTTT
TRBJ2-3	NA	TRBV25-1	once	CASRDSRVKSADTQYF	TGTGCCAGCAGGGACTCCCGGGTGAAAAGCGCAGATACGCAGTATTTT
TRBJ2-6	NA	TRBV5-4	NA	CASSFGVGANVLTF	TGTGCCAGCAGCTTCGGGGTTGGGGCCAACGTCCTGACTTTC
TRBJ1-5	NA	TRBV5-5	NA	CASSAGGGDQPQHF	TGTGCCAGCAGCGCGGGGGGCGGAGATCAGCCCCAGCATTTT
TRBJ1-2	NA	TRBV6-5	NA	CASSSPGSGYTF	TGTGCCAGCAGTTCCCCAGGTTCCGGCTACACCTTC
TRBJ1-1	NA	TRBV13	NA	CASTSMVTANTEAFF	TGTGCCAGCACCTCAATGGTAACAGCCAACACTGAAGCTTTCTTT
TRBJ1-4	NA	TRBV6-5	NA	CASSSRQGQRWEKLFF	TGTGCCAGCAGTTCTCGGCAGGGCCAACGGTGGGAAAAACTGTTTTTT
TRBJ1-5	TRBD1	TRBV19	NA	CASSPRDSNSNQPQHF	TGTGCCAGTAGCCCCCGGGACAGCAATAGCAATCAGCCCCAGCATTTT
TRBJ2-7	TRBD2	TRBV5-4	NA	CASSLVWAAGNYEQYF	TGTGCCAGCAGCTTGGTTTGGGCAGCGGGGAACTACGAGCAGTACTTC
TRBJ2-7	TRBD1	TRBV6-5	NA	CASSFGQGGYEQYF	TGTGCCAGCAGTTTCGGACAGGGTGGCTACGAGCAGTACTTC
TRBJ2-1	NA	TRBV27	NA	CASSSRQTSSYNEQFF	TGTGCCAGCAGCTCCCGACAGACGAGCTCCTACAATGAGCAGTTCTTC
TRBJ1-1	NA	TRBV27	NA	CATYLDSTEAFF	TGTGCCACCTATCTCGACAGCACTGAAGCTTTCTTT
TRBJ2-3	TRBD1	TRBV11-2	NA	CASSPRGTDNTDTQYF	TGTGCCAGCAGCCCAAGGGGGACAGATAACACAGATACGCAGTATTTT
TRBJ1-1	NA	TRBV6-1	NA	CASSQQVFIGGEAFF	TGTGCCAGCAGTCAACAGGTGTTCATTGGGGGTGAAGCTTTCTTT
TRBJ1-3	NA	TRBV5-5	once	CASSSLQGHSGNTIYF	TGTGCCAGCAGCTCCTTACAGGGCCACTCTGGAAACACCATATATTTT
TRBJ1-5	NA	TRBV27	NA	CASSLGGTEGNQPQHF	TGTGCCAGCAGTTTAGGAGGTACAGAGGGCAATCAGCCCCAGCATTTT